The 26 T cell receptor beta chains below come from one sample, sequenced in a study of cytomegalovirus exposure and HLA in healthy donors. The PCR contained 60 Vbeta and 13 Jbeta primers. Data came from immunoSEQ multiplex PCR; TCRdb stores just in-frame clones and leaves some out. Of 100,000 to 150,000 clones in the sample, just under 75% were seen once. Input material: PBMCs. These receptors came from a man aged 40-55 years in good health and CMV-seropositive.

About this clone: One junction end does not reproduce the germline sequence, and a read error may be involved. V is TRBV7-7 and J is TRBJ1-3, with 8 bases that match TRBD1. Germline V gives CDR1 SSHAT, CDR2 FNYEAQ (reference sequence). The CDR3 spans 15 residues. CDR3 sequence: CASSQSTGAGNTIYF. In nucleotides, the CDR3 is TGTGCTAGCAGTCAATCGACAGGGGCTGGAAACACCATATATTTT.

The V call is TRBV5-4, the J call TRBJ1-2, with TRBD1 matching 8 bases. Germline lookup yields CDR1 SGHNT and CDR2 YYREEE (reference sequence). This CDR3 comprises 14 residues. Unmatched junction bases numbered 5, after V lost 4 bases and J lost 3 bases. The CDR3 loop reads CASSVRQGYYGYTF. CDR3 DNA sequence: TGTGCCAGCAGCGTACGACAGGGGTACTATGGCTACACCTTC.

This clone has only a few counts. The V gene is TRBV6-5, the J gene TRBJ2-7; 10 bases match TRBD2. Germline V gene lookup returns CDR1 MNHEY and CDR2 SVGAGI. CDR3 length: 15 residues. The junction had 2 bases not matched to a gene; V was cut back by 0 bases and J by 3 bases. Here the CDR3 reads CASSYSTSGLYEQYF. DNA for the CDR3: TGTGCCAGCAGTTACTCGACTAGCGGGCTCTACGAGCAGTACTTC.

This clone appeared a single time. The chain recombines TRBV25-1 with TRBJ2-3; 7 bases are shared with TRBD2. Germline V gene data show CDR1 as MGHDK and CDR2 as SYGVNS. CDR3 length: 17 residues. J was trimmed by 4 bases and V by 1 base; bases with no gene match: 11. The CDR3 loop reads CASSESKGGARADTQYF. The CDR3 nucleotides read TGTGCCAGCAGTGAATCAAAGGGAGGGGCGCGGGCAGATACGCAGTATTTT. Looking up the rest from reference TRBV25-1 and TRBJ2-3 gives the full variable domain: EADIYQTPRYLVIGTGKKITLECSQTMGHDKMYWYQQDPGMELHLIHYSYGVNSTEKGDLSSESTVSRIRTEHFPLTLESARPSHTSQYLCASSESKGGARADTQYFGPGTRLTVL.

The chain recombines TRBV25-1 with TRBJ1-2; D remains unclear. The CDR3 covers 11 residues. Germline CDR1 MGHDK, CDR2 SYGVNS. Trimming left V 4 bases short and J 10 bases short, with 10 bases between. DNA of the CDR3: TGTGCCAGCAGTGCCAGTCATGCCTACACCTTC. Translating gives CASSASHAYTF.

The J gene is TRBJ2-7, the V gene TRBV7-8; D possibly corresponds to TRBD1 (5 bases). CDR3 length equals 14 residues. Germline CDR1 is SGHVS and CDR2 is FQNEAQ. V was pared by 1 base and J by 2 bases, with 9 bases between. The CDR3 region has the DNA TGTGCCAGCAGCTTAGATCCAGGGACCTACGAGCAGTACTTC. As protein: CASSLDPGTYEQYF.

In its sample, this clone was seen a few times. CDR3 sequence: CASSLGGGAGGRSYEQYF. As DNA, the CDR3 is TGTGCCAGCAGCTTAGGTGGGGGGGCGGGAGGACGTTCCTACGAGCAGTACTTC. V usage is TRBV7-9 and J usage is TRBJ2-7, with 8 positions matching TRBD2. The CDR3 runs to 18 residues. Germline CDR1 is SEHNR and CDR2 is FQNEAQ (reference sequence). The V gene end was trimmed by 1 base and the J gene end by 1 base; junction bases not matched to a gene: 12.

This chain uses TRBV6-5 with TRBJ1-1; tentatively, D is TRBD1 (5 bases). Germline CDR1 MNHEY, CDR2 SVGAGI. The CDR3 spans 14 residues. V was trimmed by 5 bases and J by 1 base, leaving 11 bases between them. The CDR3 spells CASSVGGRNTEAFF. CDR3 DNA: TGTGCCAGCAGTGTCGGGGGACGGAACACTGAAGCTTTCTTT.

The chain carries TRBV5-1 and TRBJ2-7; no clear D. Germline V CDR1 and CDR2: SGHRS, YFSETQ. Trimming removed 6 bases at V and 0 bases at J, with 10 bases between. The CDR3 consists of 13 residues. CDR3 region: CASNPSDSYEQYF. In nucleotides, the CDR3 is TGCGCCAGCAATCCGAGCGACTCCTACGAGCAGTACTTC.

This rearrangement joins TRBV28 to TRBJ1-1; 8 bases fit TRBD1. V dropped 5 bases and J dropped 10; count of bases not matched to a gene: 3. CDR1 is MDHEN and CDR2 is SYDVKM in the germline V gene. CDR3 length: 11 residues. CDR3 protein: CASSVDRGAFF. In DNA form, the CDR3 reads TGTGCCAGCAGTGTTGACAGGGGAGCTTTCTTT.

DNA of the CDR3: TGCGCCAGCAGCTTGTATGGGACAGGGGATTACAATGAGCAGTTCTTC. As protein: CASSLYGTGDYNEQFF. The chain recombines TRBV5-1 with TRBJ2-1; TRBD1 aligns across 10 bases. CDR1 is SGHRS, CDR2 YFSETQ, per germline. This CDR3 comprises 16 residues. Germline trimming cut 1 base from V and 4 bases from J; bases unmatched to any gene: 5.

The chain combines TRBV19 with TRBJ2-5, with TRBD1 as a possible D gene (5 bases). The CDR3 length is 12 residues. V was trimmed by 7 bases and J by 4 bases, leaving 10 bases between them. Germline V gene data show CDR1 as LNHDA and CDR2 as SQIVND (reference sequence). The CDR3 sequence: CASTGSGETQYF. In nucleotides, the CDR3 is TGTGCCAGTACAGGGTCTGGAGAGACCCAGTACTTC.

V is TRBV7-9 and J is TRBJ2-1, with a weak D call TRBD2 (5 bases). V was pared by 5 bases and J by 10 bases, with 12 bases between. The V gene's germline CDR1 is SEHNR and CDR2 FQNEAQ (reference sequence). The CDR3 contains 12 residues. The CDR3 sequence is CASSLSGREQFF. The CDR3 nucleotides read TGTGCCAGCAGCCTCAGCGGAAGGGAGCAGTTCTTC.

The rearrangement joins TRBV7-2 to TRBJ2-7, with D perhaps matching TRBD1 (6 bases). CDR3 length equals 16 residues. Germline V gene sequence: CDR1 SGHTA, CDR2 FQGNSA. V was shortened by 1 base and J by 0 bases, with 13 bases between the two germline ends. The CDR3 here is CASSLGSGQNSYEQYF. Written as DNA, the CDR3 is TGTGCCAGCAGCTTAGGGTCCGGACAGAACTCCTACGAGCAGTACTTC. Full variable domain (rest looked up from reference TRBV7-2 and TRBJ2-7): GAGVSQSPSNKVTEKGKDVELRCDPISGHTALYWYRQSLGQGLEFLIYFQGNSAPDKSGLPSDRFSAERTGGSVSTLTIQRTQQEDSAVYLCASSLGSGQNSYEQYFGPGTRLTVT.

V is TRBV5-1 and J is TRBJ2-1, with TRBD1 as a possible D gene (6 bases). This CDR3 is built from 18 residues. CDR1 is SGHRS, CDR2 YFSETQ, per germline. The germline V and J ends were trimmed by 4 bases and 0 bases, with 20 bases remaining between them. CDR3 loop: CASSPLVAGTSSYNEQFF. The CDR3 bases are TGCGCCAGCAGCCCTCTTGTGGCCGGGACAAGCTCCTACAATGAGCAGTTCTTC. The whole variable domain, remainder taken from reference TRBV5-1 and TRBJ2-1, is KAGVTQTPRYLIKTRGQQVTLSCSPISGHRSVSWYQQTPGQGLQFLFEYFSETQRNKGNFPGRFSGRQFSNSRSEMNVSTLELGDSALYLCASSPLVAGTSSYNEQFFGPGTRLTVL.

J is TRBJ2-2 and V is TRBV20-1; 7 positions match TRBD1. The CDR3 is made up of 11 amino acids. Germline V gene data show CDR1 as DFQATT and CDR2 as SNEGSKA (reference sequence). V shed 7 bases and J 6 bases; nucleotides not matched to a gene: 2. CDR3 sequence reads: CSGDRAGELFF. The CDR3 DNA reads TGCAGTGGCGACAGGGCCGGGGAGCTGTTTTTT.

In DNA, the CDR3 is TGTGCCATCAACCCAGGACAGGGGGACGAGCAGTACTTC. This gives the protein CAINPGQGDEQYF. This rearrangement joins TRBV10-3 to TRBJ2-7; 10 bases line up with TRBD1. The V segment lost 7 bases and the J segment 5 bases; nucleotides outside the gene matches: 5. Germline V gives CDR1 ENHRY, CDR2 SYGVKD. The CDR3 extends over 13 amino acids.

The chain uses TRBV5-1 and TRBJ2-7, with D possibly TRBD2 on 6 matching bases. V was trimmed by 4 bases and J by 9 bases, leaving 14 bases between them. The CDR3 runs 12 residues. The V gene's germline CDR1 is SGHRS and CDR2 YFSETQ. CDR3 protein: CASSGELAGQYF. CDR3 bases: TGCGCCAGCAGCGGGGAACTAGCAGGGCAGTACTTC.

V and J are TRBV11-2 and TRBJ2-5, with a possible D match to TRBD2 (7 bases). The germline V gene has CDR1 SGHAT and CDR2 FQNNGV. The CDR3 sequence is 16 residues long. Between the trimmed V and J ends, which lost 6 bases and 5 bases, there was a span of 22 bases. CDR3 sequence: CASSQAGHLVGETQYF. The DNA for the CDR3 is TGTGCCAGCAGTCAAGCGGGACACCTCGTCGGGGAGACCCAGTACTTC.

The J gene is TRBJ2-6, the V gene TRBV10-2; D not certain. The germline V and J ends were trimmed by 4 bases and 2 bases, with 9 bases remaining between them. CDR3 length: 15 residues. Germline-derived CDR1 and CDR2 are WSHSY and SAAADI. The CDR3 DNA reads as TGCGCCAGCAGTGTTTTTGGGCCTGGGGCCAACGTCCTGACTTTC. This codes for CASSVFGPGANVLTF.

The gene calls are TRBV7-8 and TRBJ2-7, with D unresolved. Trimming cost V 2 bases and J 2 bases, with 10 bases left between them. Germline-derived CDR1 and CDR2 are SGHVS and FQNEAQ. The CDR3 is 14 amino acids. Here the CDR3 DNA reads TGTGCCAGCAGCTTAATTGGTGTAGCCTACGAGCAGTACTTC. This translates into CASSLIGVAYEQYF.

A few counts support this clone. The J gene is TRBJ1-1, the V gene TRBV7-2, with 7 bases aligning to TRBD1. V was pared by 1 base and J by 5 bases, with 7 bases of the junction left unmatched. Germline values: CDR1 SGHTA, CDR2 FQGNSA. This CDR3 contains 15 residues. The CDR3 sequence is CASSLETPGGTEAFF. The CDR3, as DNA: TGTGCCAGCAGCTTAGAGACCCCAGGGGGGACTGAAGCTTTCTTT.

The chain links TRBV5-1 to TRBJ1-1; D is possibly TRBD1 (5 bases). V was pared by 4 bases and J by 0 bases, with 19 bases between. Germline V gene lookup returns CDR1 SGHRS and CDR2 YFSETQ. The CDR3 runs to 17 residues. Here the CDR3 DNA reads TGCGCCAGCAGCCACGCGACGGGGGGGGGTATGAACACTGAAGCTTTCTTT. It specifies CASSHATGGGMNTEAFF.

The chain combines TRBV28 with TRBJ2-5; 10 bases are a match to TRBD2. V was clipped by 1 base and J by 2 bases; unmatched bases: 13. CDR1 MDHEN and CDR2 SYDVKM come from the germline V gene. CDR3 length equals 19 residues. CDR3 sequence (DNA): TGTGCCAGCAGTTTATCCCACCTCGGGACTAGCGACCTACAAGAGACCCAGTACTTC. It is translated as CASSLSHLGTSDLQETQYF.

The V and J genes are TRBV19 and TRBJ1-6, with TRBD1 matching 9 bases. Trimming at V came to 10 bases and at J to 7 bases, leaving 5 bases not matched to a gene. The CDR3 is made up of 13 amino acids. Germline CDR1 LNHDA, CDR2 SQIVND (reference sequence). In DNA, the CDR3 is TGTGCCACCAGGACAGGGGCAAATTCACCCCTCCACTTT. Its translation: CATRTGANSPLHF.

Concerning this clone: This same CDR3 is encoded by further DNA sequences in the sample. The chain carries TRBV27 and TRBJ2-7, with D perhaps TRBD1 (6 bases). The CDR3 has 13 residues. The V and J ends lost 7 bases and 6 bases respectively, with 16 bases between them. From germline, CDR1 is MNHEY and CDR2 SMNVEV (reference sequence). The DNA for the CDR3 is TGTGCCAGCACGACCACAGGGTCACGCGAGCAGTACTTC. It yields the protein CASTTTGSREQYF.